This TCR beta chain was profiled in a study of CD8 T cells in ankylosing spondylitis (dated by TCRdb to about 2017). General notes on the study: To find TCR variants linked to disease, the study profiled T cell receptor beta repertoires in ankylosing spondylitis patients and healthy donors. The full study cohort comprised about 24 ankylosing spondylitis patients and 85 to 120 healthy donors. Peripheral blood was sampled, and synovial fluid was also collected from ankylosing spondylitis patients.

Sequencing relied on an Illumina HiSeq 2500. Quantitative 5'-RACE with molecular barcodes was the method used to prepare the TCR beta libraries. In the authors' own workflow: To identify disease-linked TCR variants, a new computational method was used, one built on a probabilistic model of VDJ rearrangement. TCRdb trimmed the raw reads at Q25, called clones with MiXCR and kept productive beta chains. Records with the same CDR3 protein are collapsed into one entry carrying the most frequent genes and DNA. The V and J calls here are based on TCRdb, not the publication. The sample yields some 240,000 distinct CDR3 sequences; about 18% were counted once. The ten largest account for over 25% of the sample. Beyond this particular receptor, the publication reports: The disease-linked clones showed a CD8+ phenotype and occurred at relatively low frequencies in peripheral blood. Blood from ankylosing spondylitis patients appeared to be characterized by a TCR beta motif composed of about eight highly homologous amino acid variants. Some of the motif variants had been reported before in the synovial fluid and blood of reactive arthritis patients, a finding that suggests common disease-initiation mechanisms. Significant enrichment of the disease-linked clones was reported in matched synovial fluid samples from ankylosing spondylitis patients.

The CDR3 spans 15 residues, from the cysteine through the phenylalanine. Of all the DNA, just the CDR3 is kept, 45 bases in frame from base 1. The V and J ends are trimmed by 4 bases and 0 bases, leaving 12 bases between them. The germline V gene (reference sequence) specifies SEHNR as CDR1 and FQNEAQ as CDR2. Regarding this clonotype: Its recognized antigen is unknown. Base qualities were left out, and no much larger clone turns up one base away.

Sample: blood, either unsorted or a sorted T cell fraction (not recorded which). The rearranged segments are TRBV7-9 and TRBJ2-5; D gene: possibly TRBD2, on 6 matching bases. This receptor was obtained from a male donor with ankylosing spondylitis or in good health (not recorded which). The CDR3 has the sequence CASSWDSLYQETQYF. The DNA sequence reads TGTGCCAGCAGCTGGGACTCACTCTACCAAGAGACCCAGTACTTC.